A selection of T cell receptor beta chains follows, all from one sample in a study of T cells in Graves' hyperthyroidism and ophthalmopathy. TCRdb ran MiXCR on the multiplex PCR reads and lists one entry per CDR3 protein. Among some 580,000 distinct CDR3 sequences listed, about a sixth were seen once. The specimen was blood. These receptors were collected from a woman aged 40-49 years with Graves' ophthalmopathy. Each CDR3 is given with its conserved first and last residue. D genes are given only for firm matches. Size tells how often a clone was seen (once, few, many) or the class of an expanded clone, and some rows leave it out.

J: TRBJ1-5; size: few; V: TRBV28; D: NA; CDR3: CASSLFVKPQHF; DNA: TGTGCCAGCAGTTTGTTCGTCAAACCCCAGCATTTT
J: TRBJ1-1; size: many; V: TRBV2; D: NA; CDR3: CASRILGWGGNTEAFF; DNA: TGTGCCAGCAGGATCCTTGGTTGGGGGGGGAACACTGAAGCTTTCTTT
J: TRBJ2-3; size: NA; V: TRBV6-4; D: NA; CDR3: CASSSRGPADTQYF; DNA: TGTGCCAGCAGCAGCAGGGGTCCCGCAGATACGCAGTATTTT
J: TRBJ1-4; size: NA; V: TRBV5-1; D: NA; CDR3: CASSLQQGGGEKLFF; DNA: TGCGCCAGCAGCTTGCAGCAGGGAGGTGGTGAAAAACTGTTTTTT
J: TRBJ2-2; size: NA; V: TRBV20-1; D: NA; CDR3: CSAIRGEKNTGELFF; DNA: TGCAGTGCTATACGGGGCGAAAAGAACACCGGGGAGCTGTTTTTT
J: TRBJ1-6; size: few; V: TRBV20-1; D: NA; CDR3: CSASRGSDSPLHF; DNA: TGCAGTGCTAGCCGGGGGTCGGATTCACCCCTCCACTTT
J: TRBJ2-3; size: many; V: TRBV30; D: NA; CDR3: CAWTGETDTQYF; DNA: TGTGCCTGGACAGGGGAAACAGATACGCAGTATTTT
J: TRBJ2-2; size: many; V: TRBV3-1; D: NA; CDR3: CASSQVWARTSNTGELFF; DNA: TGTGCCAGCAGCCAAGTCTGGGCTAGGACCTCGAACACCGGGGAGCTGTTTTTT
J: TRBJ2-1; size: NA; V: TRBV5-4; D: TRBD1; CDR3: CTSSSPGQPYNEQFF; DNA: TGTACCAGCAGCTCGCCGGGACAGCCCTACAATGAGCAGTTCTTC
J: TRBJ2-1; size: once; V: TRBV18; D: TRBD2; CDR3: CASSPRGAGGLDEQFF; DNA: TGTGCCAGCTCACCGCGCGGTGCGGGGGGCCTTGATGAGCAGTTCTTC
J: TRBJ2-5; size: NA; V: TRBV5-1; D: TRBD2; CDR3: CASSNGGETETQYF; DNA: TGCGCCAGCAGCAACGGGGGGGAAACAGAGACCCAGTACTTC
J: TRBJ1-6; size: NA; V: TRBV29-1; D: NA; CDR3: CSARTDYNSPLHF; DNA: TGCAGCGCCCGGACAGACTATAATTCACCCCTCCACTTT
J: TRBJ2-1; size: few; V: TRBV9; D: NA; CDR3: CASSVSGTDYNEQFF; DNA: TGTGCCAGCAGCGTCTCCGGGACGGATTACAATGAGCAGTTCTTC
J: TRBJ1-6; size: NA; V: TRBV18; D: TRBD1; CDR3: CASSLRQGGSLLAPLHF; DNA: TGTGCCAGCTCACTCCGACAGGGTGGGTCTTTGTTGGCACCCCTCCACTTT
J: TRBJ2-7; size: NA; V: TRBV6-1; D: NA; CDR3: CASTLGGTYEQYF; DNA: TGTGCCAGCACCCTAGGGGGTACGTACGAGCAGTACTTC
J: TRBJ1-6; size: NA; V: TRBV19; D: TRBD1; CDR3: CASSQTGTANSPLHF; DNA: TGTGCCAGTAGCCAAACCGGGACAGCAAATTCACCCCTCCACTTT
J: TRBJ2-5; size: once; V: TRBV11-2; D: TRBD2; CDR3: CASSLSAGAGGVQETQYF; DNA: TGTGCCAGCAGCTTAAGTGCGGGGGCGGGAGGCGTCCAAGAGACCCAGTACTTC
J: TRBJ1-2; size: NA; V: TRBV2; D: TRBD1; CDR3: CASRGTEVDHTF; DNA: TGTGCCAGCAGGGGGACAGAAGTCGACCACACCTTC
J: TRBJ2-5; size: NA; V: TRBV3-1; D: NA; CDR3: CASSQGYAGETQYF; DNA: TGTGCCAGCAGCCAAGGATATGCGGGGGAGACCCAGTACTTC
J: TRBJ2-1; size: many; V: TRBV28; D: TRBD2; CDR3: CASRPHSGAGYNEQFF; DNA: TGTGCCAGCAGACCTCATAGCGGGGCCGGGTACAATGAGCAGTTCTTC
J: TRBJ2-7; size: many; V: TRBV30; D: NA; CDR3: CAWSTGISYEQYF; DNA: TGTGCCTGGAGTACGGGGATCTCCTACGAGCAGTACTTC
J: TRBJ2-5; size: NA; V: TRBV5-1; D: TRBD1; CDR3: CASSATTGSEETQYF; DNA: TGCGCCAGCAGCGCGACGACAGGGTCGGAGGAGACCCAGTACTTC
J: TRBJ2-3; size: NA; V: TRBV3-1; D: TRBD2; CDR3: CASSQGGGVSEAQYF; DNA: TGTGCCAGCAGCCAGGGCGGGGGGGTTTCAGAAGCGCAGTATTTT
J: TRBJ1-6; size: few; V: TRBV6-1; D: NA; CDR3: CAGRAPGARVDSPPHF; DNA: TGTGCCGGCAGGGCCCCTGGCGCCCGGGTTGATTCACCCCCCCACTTT
J: TRBJ2-5; size: many; V: TRBV5-6; D: NA; CDR3: CASSLAAYQETQYF; DNA: TGTGCCAGCAGCTTGGCTGCTTACCAAGAGACCCAGTACTTC
J: TRBJ2-2; size: NA; V: TRBV19; D: NA; CDR3: CASSIGHLNTGELFF; DNA: TGTGCCAGTAGTATTGGACACTTAAACACCGGGGAGCTGTTTTTT
J: TRBJ2-1; size: few; V: TRBV12-3/TRBV12-4; D: TRBD2; CDR3: CASSFGRGGYNEQFF; DNA: TGTGCCAGCAGTTTTGGGCGGGGGGGCTACAATGAGCAGTTCTTC
J: TRBJ2-2; size: NA; V: TRBV7-9; D: NA; CDR3: CASSDTRQGPGTGELFF; DNA: TGTGCCAGCAGCGATACGAGGCAGGGCCCAGGCACCGGGGAGCTGTTTTTT
J: TRBJ2-3; size: NA; V: TRBV7-3; D: NA; CDR3: CASSLRPSSGTDTQYF; DNA: TGTGCCAGCAGCTTAAGACCTAGCTCGGGCACAGATACGCAGTATTTT
J: TRBJ1-4; size: NA; V: TRBV19; D: NA; CDR3: CASRQTENEKLFF; DNA: TGTGCCAGTAGACAGACGGAGAATGAAAAACTGTTTTTT
J: TRBJ1-2; size: many; V: TRBV3-1; D: NA; CDR3: CASSQQRGDYGYTF; DNA: TGTGCCAGCAGCCAACAAAGGGGGGACTATGGCTACACCTTC
J: TRBJ2-1; size: NA; V: TRBV6-2/TRBV6-3; D: TRBD2; CDR3: CASLTSGTVNEQFF; DNA: TGTGCCAGCCTCACCAGCGGGACGGTCAATGAGCAGTTCTTC
J: TRBJ2-3; size: many; V: TRBV20-1; D: NA; CDR3: CSASTGADTQYF; DNA: TGCAGTGCTTCTACTGGAGCAGATACGCAGTATTTT
J: TRBJ2-3; size: many; V: TRBV20-1; D: NA; CDR3: CSAPPGGRGDTQYF; DNA: TGCAGTGCTCCTCCGGGGGGCCGTGGAGATACGCAGTATTTT
J: TRBJ2-2; size: few; V: TRBV2; D: TRBD1; CDR3: CASSEQGASGELFF; DNA: TGTGCCAGCAGTGAACAGGGGGCTTCCGGGGAGCTGTTTTTT
J: TRBJ2-1; size: NA; V: TRBV4-1; D: NA; CDR3: CASSQEGVASGNVQFF; DNA: TGCGCCAGCAGCCAAGAAGGGGTAGCTTCGGGAAATGTCCAGTTCTTC
J: TRBJ2-1; size: NA; V: TRBV6-4; D: NA; CDR3: CASSDGPNEQFF; DNA: TGTGCCAGCAGTGACGGGCCCAATGAGCAGTTCTTC
J: TRBJ2-5; size: NA; V: TRBV14; D: TRBD2; CDR3: CASSRGLAGVGETQYF; DNA: TGTGCCAGCAGCCGAGGACTAGCGGGAGTTGGAGAGACCCAGTACTTC
J: TRBJ2-7; size: many; V: TRBV28; D: NA; CDR3: CATVVHLLSYEQYF; DNA: TGTGCCACCGTAGTCCATCTCTTATCCTACGAGCAGTACTTC
J: TRBJ1-1; size: few; V: TRBV27; D: NA; CDR3: CASSLSPINWAFF; DNA: TGTGCCAGCAGTTTATCCCCGATAAATTGGGCTTTCTTT
J: TRBJ2-5; size: many; V: TRBV20-1; D: NA; CDR3: CSARLGRSGSQETQYF; DNA: TGCAGTGCTAGATTAGGACGGTCAGGGTCGCAAGAGACCCAGTACTTC
J: TRBJ1-2; size: many; V: TRBV6-1; D: TRBD1; CDR3: CASSSRGDSTNYGYTF; DNA: TGTGCCAGCTCCTCAAGAGGGGACAGTACTAACTATGGCTACACCTTC
J: TRBJ2-5; size: many; V: TRBV6-1; D: NA; CDR3: CASSERRGIDQETQYF; DNA: TGTGCCAGCAGTGAAAGGAGGGGAATCGACCAAGAGACCCAGTACTTC
J: TRBJ1-2; size: NA; V: TRBV6-1; D: TRBD1; CDR3: CASRRDRGTTSNYGYTF; DNA: TGTGCCAGCAGACGGGACAGGGGGACTACTTCTAACTATGGCTACACCTTC
J: TRBJ2-1; size: few; V: TRBV6-4; D: TRBD2; CDR3: CASSEGLAGNNEQFF; DNA: TGTGCCAGCAGTGAGGGACTAGCGGGAAACAATGAGCAGTTCTTC
J: TRBJ1-1; size: few; V: TRBV20-1; D: TRBD1; CDR3: CSAPSNPGGSTEAFF; DNA: TGCAGTGCTCCTAGCAACCCAGGGGGAAGCACTGAAGCTTTCTTT
J: TRBJ2-3; size: NA; V: TRBV28; D: NA; CDR3: CASSSPDTDTQYF; DNA: TGTGCCAGCAGTTCACCTGACACAGATACGCAGTATTTT
J: TRBJ2-5; size: NA; V: TRBV6-2/TRBV6-3; D: NA; CDR3: CASSVGQYQETQYF; DNA: TGTGCCAGCAGTGTCGGCCAGTACCAAGAGACCCAGTACTTC
J: TRBJ1-1; size: many; V: TRBV14; D: TRBD1; CDR3: CASSPGTVMNTEAFF; DNA: TGTGCCAGCAGCCCGGGGACAGTTATGAACACTGAAGCTTTCTTT
J: TRBJ2-3; size: few; V: TRBV5-1; D: TRBD2; CDR3: CASKGGGEGTDTQYF; DNA: TGCGCCAGCAAGGGCGGGGGGGAAGGCACAGATACGCAGTATTTT
J: TRBJ1-2; size: many; V: TRBV18; D: NA; CDR3: CASSSRDTDYGYTF; DNA: TGTGCCAGCTCATCCCGGGACACCGACTATGGCTACACCTTC
J: TRBJ2-2; size: many; V: TRBV30; D: NA; CDR3: CAWSRWEGTGELFF; DNA: TGTGCCTGGAGCCGCTGGGAAGGGACCGGGGAGCTGTTTTTT
J: TRBJ2-1; size: many; V: TRBV20-1; D: TRBD2; CDR3: CSARDPLAGGPNEQFF; DNA: TGCAGTGCTAGAGACCCGTTAGCGGGAGGGCCTAATGAGCAGTTCTTC
J: TRBJ1-6; size: NA; V: TRBV10-3; D: TRBD1; CDR3: CAISGQGELGNSPLHF; DNA: TGTGCCATCAGTGGACAGGGGGAGCTTGGGAATTCACCCCTCCACTTT
J: TRBJ2-5; size: NA; V: TRBV5-5; D: TRBD1; CDR3: CASSFRYNRGQLETQYF; DNA: TGTGCCAGCAGCTTTAGATATAACAGGGGGCAATTGGAGACCCAGTACTTC
J: TRBJ1-1; size: many; V: TRBV11-2; D: NA; CDR3: CASSLSPGTHTEAFF; DNA: TGTGCCAGCAGTTTGAGCCCCGGGACTCACACTGAAGCTTTCTTT
J: TRBJ1-2; size: many; V: TRBV20-1; D: NA; CDR3: CSARVGDGYTF; DNA: TGCAGTGCTAGAGTCGGAGATGGCTACACCTTC
J: TRBJ2-2; size: few; V: TRBV19; D: NA; CDR3: CASTQRGNGGELFF; DNA: TGTGCCAGTACCCAAAGAGGGAATGGCGGGGAGCTGTTTTTT
J: TRBJ2-1; size: NA; V: TRBV2; D: TRBD2; CDR3: CASTLLAGGGNEQFF; DNA: TGTGCCAGCACCCTACTAGCGGGAGGGGGTAATGAGCAGTTCTTC
J: TRBJ2-3; size: NA; V: TRBV28; D: NA; CDR3: CASTLMEGGRDTQYF; DNA: TGTGCCAGCACCCTCATGGAGGGGGGTAGAGATACGCAGTATTTT